One and the same sample provided the 26 T cell receptor beta chains below, sequenced in a study of shared T cell receptors in the human thymus. The data were produced by immunoSEQ multiplex PCR, yet TCRdb's version contains in-frame clones alone and is incomplete. The sample contains about 730,000 clones, approximately 85% of which appear only once. This sample also belongs to another study, concerning human thymus T cells.

The sample comprised thymocytes. These TCRs come from a girl less than two years old with a congenital heart defect.

This chain uses TRBV6-1 with TRBJ1-5; maybe TRBD1 (6 bases). This CDR3 has 19 residues. Germline V gives CDR1 MNHNS, CDR2 SASEGT. V was shortened by 3 bases and J by 4 bases, with 25 bases between the two germline ends. In DNA, the CDR3 is TGTGCCAGCAGTGACACCAACTCAGGGACGGGACAAGATAATCAGCCCCAGCATTTT. Protein sequence: CASSDTNSGTGQDNQPQHF.

The chain links TRBV19 to TRBJ2-3; 7 positions match TRBD2. In germline, CDR1 is LNHDA, CDR2 SQIVND (reference sequence). With V trimmed by 4 bases and J by 0 bases, 7 bases remained unmatched. The CDR3 loop spans 16 amino acids. This CDR3 reads CASSTRDYSSTDTQYF. DNA for the CDR3: TGTGCCAGTAGTACCAGGGACTATAGCAGCACAGATACGCAGTATTTT.

The V and J genes are TRBV14 and TRBJ2-5, with TRBD2 as a possible D gene (6 bases). The CDR3 spans 15 residues. CDR1 is SGHDN, CDR2 FVKESK, per germline. V was shortened by 4 bases and J by 1 base, with 13 bases between the two germline ends. CDR3 nucleotides: TGTGCCAGCAGCCCCGGTCGGGAGATCCAAGAGACCCAGTACTTC. This gives the protein CASSPGREIQETQYF.

This clone was detected a few times. The chain recombines TRBV28 with TRBJ1-3; 8 positions match TRBD1. The CDR3 has 17 residues. The V gene's germline CDR1 is MDHEN and CDR2 SYDVKM. V trimming: 8 bases; J trimming: 0 bases; junction bases outside the gene matches: 12. The CDR3 region has the DNA TGTGCCAGCGGACTCCGAACAGGGGGAGTCTCTGGAAACACCATATATTTT. Its translation is CASGLRTGGVSGNTIYF.

This chain connects TRBV9 to TRBJ2-3; tentative D call: TRBD1 (6 bases). Looked up from germline, CDR1 is SGDLS and CDR2 is YYNGEE. The CDR3 has 16 residues. Trimming stripped 0 bases from V and 0 bases from J, with 11 bases between. CDR3 bases: TGTGCCAGCAGCGTAGGGCAGGGGTGTAGCACAGATACGCAGTATTTT. This codes for CASSVGQGCSTDTQYF.

Here the CDR3 reads CASSQTRDRERDEKLFF. As DNA, the CDR3 is TGTGCCAGCAGCCAAACCCGGGACAGGGAAAGGGATGAAAAACTGTTTTTT. V gene TRBV4-2 combines with J gene TRBJ1-4; 9 nucleotides agree with TRBD1. J gave up 6 bases and V 2 bases, and 10 bases lay outside the gene matches. Germline lookup yields CDR1 LGHNA and CDR2 YNFKEQ. CDR3 length: 17 amino acids.

This clone was counted between two and nine times. The chain carries TRBV14 and TRBJ1-2; 7 bases are shared with TRBD1. CDR1 and CDR2 (germline): SGHDN, FVKESK. V gave up 0 bases and J gave up 8 bases; unmatched junction bases: 12. This CDR3 contains 16 residues. CDR3 sequence reads: CASSQDLGSGTVGYTF. The CDR3 DNA reads as TGTGCCAGCAGCCAAGATCTGGGCAGTGGGACAGTCGGCTACACCTTC.

The genes are TRBV30 and TRBJ2-7; TRBD2 aligns across 10 bases. This CDR3 has 15 residues. Trimming removed 1 base from V and 4 bases from J; junction bases left unmatched: 7. The germline CDR1 and CDR2 sequences are GTSNPN and SVGIG (reference sequence). DNA for the CDR3: TGTGCCTGGAGTGGCCGGACTAGCGGACGTTACGAGCAGTACTTC. Protein: CAWSGRTSGRYEQYF.

CDR3 sequence reads: CASSRGAGELFF. CDR3 in DNA: TGTGCCAGTAGTCGGGGAGCCGGGGAGCTGTTTTTT. The chain couples TRBV19 to TRBJ2-2, with D possibly being TRBD2 (5 bases). This CDR3 has 12 amino acids. Germline-derived CDR1 and CDR2 are LNHDA and SQIVND (reference sequence). With 5 bases removed from V and 6 bases from J, the gap between germline ends came to 7 bases.

The J gene is TRBJ1-1, the V gene TRBV29-1; D unclear. This CDR3 has 13 residues. Germline V lookup: CDR1 SQVTM, CDR2 ANQGSEA. Trimming stripped 7 bases from V and 4 bases from J, with 16 bases between. The CDR3 nucleotides are TGCAGCGGGAATCTCGCCCCAGGCACTGAAGCTTTCTTT. It specifies CSGNLAPGTEAFF.

The chain couples TRBV14 to TRBJ2-7; 7 positions match TRBD1. The CDR3 is 13 residues long. With V trimmed by 8 bases and J by 4 bases, 8 bases remained unmatched. Germline V gene data show CDR1 as SGHDN and CDR2 as FVKESK. The DNA of the CDR3 is TGTGCCAGCGCCGACAGGGCCTCTTACGAGCAGTACTTC. Residues: CASADRASYEQYF.

V gene TRBV19 combines with J gene TRBJ1-5; D is perhaps TRBD1 (6 bases). The germline V and J ends were trimmed by 8 bases and 1 base, with 15 bases remaining between them. From germline, CDR1 is LNHDA and CDR2 SQIVND (reference sequence). The CDR3 has 15 amino acids. As DNA, the CDR3 is TGTGCCAGTCGAAACACAGGGATGAGCAATCAGCCCCAGCATTTT. It encodes CASRNTGMSNQPQHF.

In regard to this clone: Other DNA sequences from this sample encode an identical CDR3 as well. The chain couples TRBV6-1 to TRBJ1-2; D call uncertain. The CDR3 contains 14 residues. Trimming took 6 bases from V and 3 from J, leaving 14 bases between them. Per the germline V gene, CDR1 is MNHNS and CDR2 is SASEGT. CDR3 loop: CASSSRVADYGYTF. As DNA, the CDR3 is TGTGCCAGCAGCTCCAGAGTTGCGGACTATGGCTACACCTTC.

As regards this clone: Germline is not matched at one junction end, which may reflect a read error. The CDR3 DNA reads TGTGCCACCAGCGGAGATCGGACCGGGGAGCTGTTTTTT. Amino acids: CATSGDRTGELFF. The V gene is TRBV15, the J gene TRBJ2-2; no definite D call. This CDR3 is 13 amino acids long. Looked up from germline, CDR1 is LNHNV and CDR2 is YYDKDF (reference sequence).

The chain is built from TRBV5-1 and TRBJ2-1; TRBD2 aligns across 12 bases. This CDR3 comprises 20 residues. The germline V gene encodes CDR1 SGHRS and CDR2 YFSETQ. The V gene end was trimmed by 4 bases and the J gene end by 2 bases; junction bases not matched to a gene: 16. CDR3 region: CASSPGLTSGGLWTYNEQFF. CDR3 nucleotides: TGCGCCAGCAGCCCGGGCCTAACTAGCGGGGGGCTCTGGACCTACAATGAGCAGTTCTTC.

The V gene is TRBV6-1, the J gene TRBJ2-7; 11 positions match TRBD1. The CDR3 length is 15 residues. V shed 6 bases, J shed 5 bases, and the junction held 9 bases outside the gene matches. The germline V gene encodes CDR1 MNHNS and CDR2 SASEGT. In nucleotides, the CDR3 is TGTGCCAGCAGCGGACAGGGGGCGAACGTCCACGAGCAGTACTTC. This gives the protein CASSGQGANVHEQYF.

This clone was picked up a small number of times. The chain recombines TRBV5-8 with TRBJ1-1, with 10 bases fitting TRBD1. Germline V gives CDR1 SGHTS, CDR2 YDEGEE. Trimming took 5 bases from V and 3 from J; bases not matched to a gene: 19. The CDR3 covers 19 residues. The CDR3 spells CASRIKVWRQGARDTEAFF. In nucleotides, the CDR3 is TGTGCCAGCAGGATTAAAGTTTGGAGACAGGGGGCGCGGGACACTGAAGCTTTCTTT.

This clone was observed once. A junction end diverges from the germline sequence, so it may reflect a read error. The chain uses TRBV9 and TRBJ1-1; no firm D call. The CDR3 length is 8 residues. Germline loops: CDR1 SGDLS, CDR2 YYNGEE. CDR3 coding DNA: TGTGCCAGCAGCGTAGGTGCGTTT. Residues: CASSVGAF.

The V and J genes are TRBV4-3 and TRBJ2-3; 14 positions match TRBD2. Germline lookup yields CDR1 LGHNA and CDR2 YSLEER. The CDR3 runs 20 residues. The V segment lost 0 bases and the J segment 6 bases; nucleotides outside the gene matches: 14. This CDR3 is CASSQDPLGTSGGLHDTQYF. For the CDR3, the DNA is TGCGCCAGCAGCCAAGATCCCCTCGGGACTAGCGGGGGACTGCACGATACGCAGTATTTT.

V and J are TRBV7-8 and TRBJ2-5, with 14 bases aligning to TRBD2. Germline values: CDR1 SGHVS, CDR2 FQNEAQ. This CDR3 spans 19 amino acids. After removal of 2 bases from V and 4 bases from J, the junction contained 12 bases not matched to a gene. The CDR3 sequence: CASSLKARLAGGPLETQYF. CDR3 bases: TGTGCCAGCAGCTTAAAAGCGAGACTAGCGGGGGGGCCCTTAGAGACCCAGTACTTC.

The chain joins TRBV11-2 to TRBJ1-1; unclear D gene. The CDR3 length is 14 residues. The germline CDR1 and CDR2 sequences are SGHAT and FQNNGV. Between the trimmed V and J ends, which lost 0 bases and 6 bases, there was a span of 11 bases. CDR3 in amino acids: CASSLDFPSSEAFF. Here the CDR3 DNA reads TGTGCCAGCAGCTTAGATTTCCCCTCTTCTGAAGCTTTCTTT. The variable domain in full, completed from reference TRBV11-2 and TRBJ1-1, reads EAGVAQSPRYKIIEKRQSVAFWCNPISGHATLYWYQQILGQGPKLLIQFQNNGVVDDSQLPKDRFSAERLKGVDSTLKIQPAKLEDSAVYLCASSLDFPSSEAFFGQGTRLTVV.

V gene TRBV19 combines with J gene TRBJ1-1; a possible D gene is TRBD1 (5 bases). The CDR3 is 14 residues long. Germline V gene lookup returns CDR1 LNHDA and CDR2 SQIVND (reference sequence). Trimming took 1 base from V and 5 from J, leaving 11 bases between them. The CDR3 here is CASSIGQLGTEAFF. DNA of the CDR3: TGTGCCAGTAGTATAGGACAGCTGGGTACTGAAGCTTTCTTT. The full variable domain, with the rest looked up from reference TRBV19 and TRBJ1-1, is DGGITQSPKYLFRKEGQNVTLSCEQNLNHDAMYWYRQDPGQGLRLIYYSQIVNDFQKGDIAEGYSVSREKKESFPLTVTSAQKNPTAFYLCASSIGQLGTEAFFGQGTRLTVV.

In this sample, this clone turned up a few times. CDR3: CASSLENRAGTYNEQFF. The CDR3 DNA sequence: TGTGCCAGCAGCTTAGAGAACCGAGCGGGGACCTACAATGAGCAGTTCTTC. V is TRBV7-8 and J is TRBJ2-1, with 7 bases matching TRBD2. The CDR3 contains 17 residues. The germline V gene encodes CDR1 SGHVS and CDR2 FQNEAQ. J was trimmed by 2 bases and V by 1 base; bases with no gene match: 8.

The chain is built from TRBV6-1 and TRBJ2-2; D unclear. Germline CDR1 and CDR2: MNHNS and SASEGT. The length of the CDR3 is 13 residues. The V end lost 1 base, the J end lost 5 bases, and 5 bases lay between the germline ends. The CDR3 loop reads CASSEGLTGELFF. DNA for the CDR3: TGTGCCAGCAGTGAAGGTTTAACCGGGGAGCTGTTTTTT.

The chain links TRBV28 to TRBJ1-1; tentatively, D is TRBD1 (6 bases). Germline V gene lookup returns CDR1 MDHEN and CDR2 SYDVKM. This CDR3 is built from 13 residues. The V and J ends lost 2 bases and 6 bases respectively, with 10 bases between them. The CDR3 is CASSLGRTAEAFF. Here the CDR3 DNA reads TGTGCCAGCAGTTTAGGACGGACAGCTGAAGCTTTCTTT.

The chain uses TRBV6-5 and TRBJ1-1; D is undetermined. Per the germline V gene, CDR1 is MNHEY and CDR2 is SVGAGI. The germline V and J ends were trimmed by 7 bases and 1 base, with 13 bases remaining between them. The CDR3 consists of 14 residues. The CDR3 nucleotides read TGTGCCAGCACCAAAAATTCCCCGAACACTGAAGCTTTCTTT. Encoded protein: CASTKNSPNTEAFF.